What follows is one T cell receptor (beta chain) and its context. Its antigen remains unidentified. The method was immunoSEQ multiplex PCR; TCRdb's version includes in-frame clones alone and lacks a portion of them. Found here are around 11,000 clones, 50% to 65% of them singletons; the top ten hold 10% to 15%. The sample is drawn from a study of T cell clonotyping in hematopoietic cell transplantation. Study-level findings and limits: Cells were unsorted, so CD4 and CD8 contributions were not separated. Recipient TCR diversity dropped after transplant; expanded clonotypes rose from day 30 to 180.

Germline CDR1 reads SNHLY; CDR2 reads FYNNEI. The CDR3 loop spans 16 amino acids. Trimming stripped 6 bases from V and 0 bases from J, with 16 bases between. Recipients were bled about 28 days pretransplant and at posttransplant days 30, 100, 180. The TCR sequence derives from a female patient aged 50-59 years who had an allogeneic stem cell transplant from an unrelated donor, so the T cells may come from the graft donor. Some clones in this sample may be carry-over from other donors' samples. Sequenced material: peripheral blood mononuclear cells, taken 100 days after allogeneic stem cell transplant. V is TRBV2 and J is TRBJ2-3; D ambiguous. CDR3 nucleotide sequence: TGTGCCAGCAGCCTAACACGGTGGGGAAGCACAGATACGCAGTATTTT. This gives the protein CASSLTRWGSTDTQYF.